This entry lists 27 T cell receptor beta chains sequenced from one sample in a study of T cells in Graves' hyperthyroidism and ophthalmopathy. RNA transcripts gave rise to amplified TCR beta CDR3 regions. The study used the HTBI primer set for a first-round RT-PCR of the TCR CDR3. TCRdb itself ran the multiplex PCR reads through MiXCR, one entry per CDR3 protein. The table has more than 350,000 distinct CDR3 sequences, 14% to 15% seen once. Sequencing used blood. The receptors were sampled from a woman aged 25 to 39 with Graves' hyperthyroidism.

This clonotype was observed a handful of times. J is TRBJ2-7 and V is TRBV27; 12 bases align to TRBD2. The CDR3 consists of 17 residues. CDR1 is MNHEY, CDR2 SMNVEV, per germline (reference sequence). Trimming removed 5 bases from V and 3 bases from J; junction bases left unmatched: 11. CDR3 in DNA: TGTGCCAGCAGTCTTACATCCTGGACTAGCGGGAACTACGAGCAGTACTTC. Protein product: CASSLTSWTSGNYEQYF.

Ten or more counts support this clonotype. The CDR3: CASRNPHAKGQGITGELFF. In nucleotides, the CDR3 is TGTGCCAGCAGGAATCCCCATGCGAAAGGACAGGGGATCACCGGGGAGCTGTTTTTT. V gene TRBV27 combines with J gene TRBJ2-2; 9 positions agree with TRBD1. V dropped 6 bases and J dropped 4; count of bases not matched to a gene: 18. Germline-derived CDR1 and CDR2 are MNHEY and SMNVEV (reference sequence). The CDR3 consists of 19 residues.

This clonotype has ten or more counts. The chain couples TRBV19 to TRBJ2-5; TRBD2 aligns across 8 bases. V shed 4 bases and J 7 bases; nucleotides not matched to a gene: 8. Germline V gene data show CDR1 as LNHDA and CDR2 as SQIVND (reference sequence). The CDR3 is made up of 14 amino acids. The CDR3: CASSTTSGDATQYF. The CDR3 region has the DNA TGTGCCAGTAGTACTACTAGCGGAGACGCGACCCAGTACTTC. The full variable domain, rest sourced from reference TRBV19 and TRBJ2-5, is DGGITQSPKYLFRKEGQNVTLSCEQNLNHDAMYWYRQDPGQGLRLIYYSQIVNDFQKGDIAEGYSVSREKKESFPLTVTSAQKNPTAFYLCASSTTSGDATQYFGPGTRLLVL.

V is TRBV3-1 and J is TRBJ1-1, with D hard to call. Trimming took off 0 bases at V and 6 bases at J, with 11 bases between the two ends. This CDR3 region has 14 residues. CDR1 is LGHDT, CDR2 YNNKEL, per germline (reference sequence). The chain's CDR3 is CASSQDSWGSEAFF. CDR3 nucleotide sequence: TGTGCCAGCAGCCAAGACTCCTGGGGATCTGAAGCTTTCTTT.

This clonotype was detected ten times or more. The V and J genes are TRBV3-1 and TRBJ2-1, with TRBD1 matching over 8 bases. V dropped 0 bases and J dropped 5; count of bases not matched to a gene: 6. The CDR3 is 16 amino acids. Germline V CDR1 and CDR2: LGHDT, YNNKEL (reference sequence). The CDR3 protein is CASSQDGRQGHNEQFF. The CDR3 DNA is TGTGCCAGCAGCCAAGACGGGAGACAGGGGCACAATGAGCAGTTCTTC.

The chain recombines TRBV6-1 with TRBJ1-5, with D uncertain. This CDR3 has 15 amino acids. V lost 1 base, J lost 2 bases, and 9 bases lay in between. Germline V gene lookup returns CDR1 MNHNS and CDR2 SASEGT. The CDR3 region is CASSEGVLGNQPQHF. The DNA of the CDR3 is TGTGCCAGCAGTGAAGGGGTCTTGGGCAATCAGCCCCAGCATTTT.

This clonotype was counted many times. This chain connects TRBV12-3 or TRBV12-4 to TRBJ2-7; 10 positions match TRBD2. The CDR3 is made up of 14 amino acids. V was clipped by 7 bases and J by 6 bases; unmatched bases: 9. Here the CDR3 reads CASKTSGPWTEQYF. The CDR3 region has the DNA TGTGCCAGCAAGACTAGCGGGCCTTGGACCGAGCAGTACTTC.

Only a few counts were recorded for this clonotype. The V call is TRBV6-1, the J call TRBJ2-1; 9 nucleotides align to TRBD2. The CDR3 is 19 amino acids. CDR1 MNHNS and CDR2 SASEGT come from the germline V gene. J was trimmed by 2 bases and V by 4 bases; bases with no gene match: 15. The DNA of the CDR3 is TGTGCCAGCAGTGGACCGGGAATTAGCGGGAGAGAGACCTACAATGAGCAGTTCTTC. Encoded protein: CASSGPGISGRETYNEQFF.

This clonotype has a handful of counts. The V gene is TRBV7-9, the J gene TRBJ2-5, with 12 bases that match TRBD2. V shed 6 bases and J 6 bases; nucleotides not matched to a gene: 8. Germline lookup yields CDR1 SEHNR and CDR2 FQNEAQ (reference sequence). The length of the CDR3 is 15 residues. The CDR3 loop reads CASSYLAGGPKTQYF. In DNA, the CDR3 is TGTGCCAGCAGTTATCTAGCGGGAGGGCCAAAGACCCAGTACTTC.

This clonotype has a count of ten or more. This chain joins TRBV6-2 or TRBV6-3 and TRBJ2-1, with TRBD1 as a possible D gene (6 bases). In germline, CDR1 is MNHEY, CDR2 SVGEGT. The V and J ends lost 5 bases and 8 bases respectively, with 16 bases between them. The CDR3 has 14 amino acids. DNA for the CDR3: TGTGCCAGCAGTCAGCAAACAGGGATCGATGAGCAGTTCTTC. Amino acids: CASSQQTGIDEQFF.

Many counts were recorded for this clonotype. The rearrangement uses TRBV24-1 and TRBJ2-1; TRBD2 matches at 12 bases. This CDR3 spans 17 amino acids. The germline V gene encodes CDR1 KGHDR and CDR2 SFDVKD. The junction had 9 bases not matched to a gene; V was cut back by 4 bases and J by 6 bases. CDR3 in DNA: TGTGCCACCAGTGAGTACGGACTAGCGGGATTGGGCAATGAGCAGTTCTTC. It translates to CATSEYGLAGLGNEQFF.

This clonotype was found a few times. V usage is TRBV11-1 and J usage is TRBJ2-7, with TRBD1 as a possible D gene (6 bases). CDR1 and CDR2 (germline): SGHAT, FQDESV (reference sequence). The CDR3 spans 14 residues. The ends were cut back, 8 bases at V and 4 bases at J, with 18 bases in the middle. The CDR3 is CASSWARGEYEQYF. CDR3 in DNA: TGTGCCAGCTCTTGGGCCAGGGGTGAGTACGAGCAGTACTTC.

This sequence joins TRBV6-1 and TRBJ2-5; D call uncertain. The germline gives CDR1 MNHNS, CDR2 SASEGT. The CDR3 length is 14 residues. V was cut by 6 bases and J by 9 bases, with 20 bases left in between. In DNA form, the CDR3 reads TGTGCCAGCAGACCCCATGAGCCCGGTATAGCCCAGTACTTC. This translates into CASRPHEPGIAQYF.

This clonotype was found many times. This rearrangement joins TRBV2 to TRBJ1-1; 10 bases align to TRBD1. The CDR3 length is 13 residues. V gave up 2 bases and J gave up 9 bases; unmatched junction bases: 3. From germline, CDR1 is SNHLY and CDR2 FYNNEI. Written as DNA, the CDR3 is TGTGCCAGCAGTGAACTCGACAGGGGGCAAGCTTTCTTT. This encodes CASSELDRGQAFF.

This clonotype was counted a few times. The rearrangement uses TRBV6-6 and TRBJ2-7, with TRBD2 matching 9 bases. The trim removed 0 bases at V and 0 bases at J, leaving 6 bases unmatched. CDR1 is MNHNY, CDR2 SVGAGI, per germline (reference sequence). The CDR3 has 17 residues. For the CDR3, the DNA is TGTGCCAGCAGTTACTCGGCTAGCGGGGCTAGCTCCTACGAGCAGTACTTC. Its protein is CASSYSASGASSYEQYF.

This clonotype was counted between two and nine times. The chain couples TRBV12-3 or TRBV12-4 to TRBJ1-5; perhaps TRBD1 as D (5 bases). CDR3 length: 14 amino acids. The V end lost 1 base, the J end lost 1 base, and 5 bases lay between the germline ends. Here the CDR3 DNA reads TGTGCCAGCAGTTTAGACAGGAGCAATCAGCCCCAGCATTTT. This translates into CASSLDRSNQPQHF.

V usage is TRBV10-3 and J usage is TRBJ2-7; 10 positions agree with TRBD2. The length of the CDR3 is 14 residues. V shed 2 bases, J shed 5 bases, and the junction held 3 bases outside the gene matches. Germline V lookup: CDR1 ENHRY, CDR2 SYGVKD. The CDR3 DNA reads as TGTGCCATCAGTGAGAGTCTAGCGGGAGACGAGCAGTACTTC. Its protein product is CAISESLAGDEQYF.

The chain couples TRBV19 to TRBJ2-1; no clear D. CDR1 LNHDA and CDR2 SQIVND come from the germline V gene (reference sequence). V was pared by 5 bases and J by 0 bases, with 14 bases between. The CDR3 has 16 residues. CDR3: CASSLTHYRSYNEQFF. In DNA form, the CDR3 reads TGTGCCAGTAGTCTTACCCATTACCGCTCCTACAATGAGCAGTTCTTC.

In its sample, this clonotype was seen a few times. This rearrangement joins TRBV7-9 to TRBJ1-2, with D possibly matching TRBD1 (5 bases). V dropped 3 bases and J dropped 5 bases, with 10 bases sitting between them. There are 13 residues in the CDR3. CDR1 is SEHNR, CDR2 FQNEAQ, per germline (reference sequence). In DNA form, the CDR3 reads TGTGCCAGCAGCTTTGAGACAGATTATGGCTACACCTTC. It translates to CASSFETDYGYTF.

This clonotype was detected a few times. The chain joins TRBV28 to TRBJ2-6; D unclear. V was shortened by 5 bases and J by 13 bases, with 12 bases between the two germline ends. The CDR3 loop spans 12 amino acids. Looked up from germline, CDR1 is MDHEN and CDR2 is SYDVKM. Written as DNA, the CDR3 is TGTGCCAGCAGTCCCACGGGCCAGGTCCTGACTTTC. Translating gives CASSPTGQVLTF.

This clonotype has ten or more counts. V usage is TRBV11-1 and J usage is TRBJ2-1; 8 positions match TRBD2. CDR3 length: 13 amino acids. Germline-derived CDR1 and CDR2 are SGHAT and FQDESV (reference sequence). After removal of 8 bases from V and 9 bases from J, the junction contained 9 bases not matched to a gene. CDR3 residues: CASSRGGGGEQFF. The CDR3, as DNA: TGTGCCAGCTCACGGGGGGGGGGGGGTGAGCAGTTCTTC. The entire variable domain, with the rest obtained from reference TRBV11-1 and TRBJ2-1, is as follows: EAEVAQSPRYKITEKSQAVAFWCDPISGHATLYWYRQILGQGPELLVQFQDESVVDDSQLPKDRFSAERLKGVDSTLKIQPAELGDSAMYLCASSRGGGGEQFFGPGTRLTVL.

This clonotype was seen only once. The chain combines TRBV9 with TRBJ2-5; 9 bases fit TRBD1. The length of the CDR3 is 14 residues. The junction had 5 bases not matched to a gene; V was cut back by 3 bases and J by 5 bases. Germline V lookup: CDR1 SGDLS, CDR2 YYNGEE. CDR3 loop: CASSATGQGETQYF. The CDR3 nucleotides are TGTGCCAGCAGCGCGACGGGACAGGGCGAGACCCAGTACTTC.

This sequence joins TRBV5-6 and TRBJ1-5, with D perhaps matching TRBD1 (6 bases). This CDR3 is built from 13 residues. The germline V and J ends were trimmed by 4 bases and 7 bases, with 12 bases remaining between them. Germline values: CDR1 SGHDT, CDR2 YYEEEE. CDR3 sequence (DNA): TGTGCCAGCAGCCCGTGGGGGGGCCAGCCCCAGCATTTT. It yields the protein CASSPWGGQPQHF.

This clonotype has more than one count but fewer than ten. This chain links TRBV30 with TRBJ2-3, with 10 positions matching TRBD2. The V segment lost 2 bases and the J segment 0 bases; nucleotides outside the gene matches: 5. Looked up from germline, CDR1 is GTSNPN and CDR2 is SVGIG (reference sequence). This CDR3 has 16 amino acids. CDR3 amino acids: CAWSSGLAASTDTQYF. The CDR3 nucleotides are TGTGCCTGGAGTTCCGGACTAGCGGCTAGCACAGATACGCAGTATTTT.

The chain uses TRBV5-1 and TRBJ2-7, with TRBD1 matching 7 bases. V dropped 0 bases and J dropped 4; count of bases not matched to a gene: 4. The CDR3 spans 14 residues. Germline lookup yields CDR1 SGHRS and CDR2 YFSETQ. The DNA of the CDR3 is TGCGCCAGCAGCTTGGCAGGGGGTGAATACGAGCAGTACTTC. Translating gives CASSLAGGEYEQYF.

This clonotype came up many times. The chain is built from TRBV30 and TRBJ2-7; 8 nucleotides agree with TRBD2. The CDR3 loop spans 15 amino acids. The germline V gene has CDR1 GTSNPN and CDR2 SVGIG (reference sequence). The J segment lost 5 bases and the V segment lost 3 bases, leaving 12 bases of the junction unmatched. The CDR3 bases are TGTGCCTGGAGGAGTCCTTCGGGGGGGGCCCACGAGCAGTACTTC. Translation: CAWRSPSGGAHEQYF.

This clonotype was seen only a few times. The gene calls are TRBV5-6 and TRBJ2-1; D not certain. The CDR3 covers 17 residues. Per the germline V gene, CDR1 is SGHDT and CDR2 is YYEEEE. V shed 0 bases and J shed 8 bases, with 21 bases lying between them. This CDR3 reads CASSLETWAISWDEQFF. Written as DNA, the CDR3 is TGTGCCAGCAGCTTGGAAACTTGGGCGATCTCGTGGGATGAGCAGTTCTTC.